The sequence of this T cell receptor beta chain was determined in a study of response to subunit inactivated influenza vaccine. Germline loops: CDR1 LGHNA, CDR2 YSLEER. This CDR3 spans 16 amino acids. The V segment lost 4 bases and the J segment 6 bases; nucleotides outside the gene matches: 6. Regarding the study as a whole: The authors proposed limited new T cell recruitment per seasonal influenza vaccination.

As concerns this clonotype: The antigen is undetermined.

TCRdb passed the RT-PCR reads through MiXCR, listing each CDR3 protein once. The data contain around 320,000 distinct CDR3 sequences, 20% to 25% of them singletons. This specimen consisted of PBMCs from blood, obtained roughly 20 months after vaccination. The receptor comes from a man aged 50-75 years who received an inactivated influenza vaccine. The rearrangement uses TRBV4-3 and TRBJ2-1; 13 nucleotides line up with TRBD2. The CDR3 region is CASSRTGTSGVNEQFF. DNA of the CDR3: TGCGCCAGCAGCCGTACCGGGACTAGCGGGGTCAATGAGCAGTTCTTC.